This T cell receptor beta chain derives from a study of cytomegalovirus exposure and HLA in healthy donors. 60 Vbeta and 13 Jbeta primers were used in PCR. Authors' methods: An analysis performed later counted about 80 million unique TCR beta chains (roughly 11 million of them shared). Method: immunoSEQ multiplex PCR; TCRdb's copy keeps in-frame clones and lacks some. V, J and clone size are those of that table, while D and trimming were read from the DNA. There are 80,000 to 100,000 clones in the sample; roughly 81% occur only once, and roughly 1.5% lies in the top ten. Of note for this clone: Its specificity is not known.

The CDR3 sequence is 13 residues long. The J segment lost 7 bases and the V segment lost 4 bases, leaving 5 bases of the junction unmatched. In germline, CDR1 is LNHDA, CDR2 SQIVND (reference sequence). General study findings and limits: Confirmation in vitro established that a few CMV-associated chains were specific for CMV antigens.

The chain recombines TRBV19 with TRBJ1-1, with 8 bases identical to TRBD1. Sequencing was carried out using PBMCs. The receptor was derived from a man aged 35 to 55 in good health and CMV-seronegative. The CDR3 DNA is TGTGCCAGTAGTACTTACAGGGGGGGTGAAGCTTTCTTT. Amino acid sequence: CASSTYRGGEAFF. The entire variable domain, with the rest obtained from reference TRBV19 and TRBJ1-1, is as follows: DGGITQSPKYLFRKEGQNVTLSCEQNLNHDAMYWYRQDPGQGLRLIYYSQIVNDFQKGDIAEGYSVSREKKESFPLTVTSAQKNPTAFYLCASSTYRGGEAFFGQGTRLTVV.